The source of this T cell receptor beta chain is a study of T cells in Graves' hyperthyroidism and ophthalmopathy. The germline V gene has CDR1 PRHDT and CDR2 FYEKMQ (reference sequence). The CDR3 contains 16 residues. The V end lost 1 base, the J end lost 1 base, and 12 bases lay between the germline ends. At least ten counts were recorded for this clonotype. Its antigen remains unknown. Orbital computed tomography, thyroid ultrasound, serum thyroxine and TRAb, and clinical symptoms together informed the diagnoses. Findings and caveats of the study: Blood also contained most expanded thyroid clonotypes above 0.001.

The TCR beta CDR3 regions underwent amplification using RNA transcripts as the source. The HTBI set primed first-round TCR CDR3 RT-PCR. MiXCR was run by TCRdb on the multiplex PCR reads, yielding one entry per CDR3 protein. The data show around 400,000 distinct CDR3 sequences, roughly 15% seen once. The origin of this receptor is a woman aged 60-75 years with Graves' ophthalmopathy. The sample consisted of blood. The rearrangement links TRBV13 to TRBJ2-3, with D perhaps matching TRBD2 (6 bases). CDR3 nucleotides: TGTGCCAGCAGCTTAGTTTGGGGAGGAGGCACAGATACGCAGTATTTT. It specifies CASSLVWGGGTDTQYF.